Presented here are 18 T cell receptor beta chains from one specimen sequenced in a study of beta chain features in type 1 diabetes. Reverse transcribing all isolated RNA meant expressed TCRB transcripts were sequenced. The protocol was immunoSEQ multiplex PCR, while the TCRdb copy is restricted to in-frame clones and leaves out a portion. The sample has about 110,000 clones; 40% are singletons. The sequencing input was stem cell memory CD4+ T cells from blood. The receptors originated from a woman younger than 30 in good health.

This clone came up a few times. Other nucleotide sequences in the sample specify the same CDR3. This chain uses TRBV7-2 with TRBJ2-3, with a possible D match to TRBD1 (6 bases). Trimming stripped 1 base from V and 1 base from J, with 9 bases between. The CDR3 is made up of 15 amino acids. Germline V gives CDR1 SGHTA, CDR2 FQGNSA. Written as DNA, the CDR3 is TGTGCCAGCAGCTTAGGGCCAGGGGGCACAGATACGCAGTATTTT. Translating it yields CASSLGPGGTDTQYF.

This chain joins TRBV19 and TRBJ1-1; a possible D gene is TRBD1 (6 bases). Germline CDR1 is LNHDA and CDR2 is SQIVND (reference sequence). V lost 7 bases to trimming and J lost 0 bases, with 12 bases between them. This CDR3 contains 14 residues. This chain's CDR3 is CASNVQGLNTEAFF. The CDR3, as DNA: TGTGCCAGTAATGTTCAGGGGTTGAACACTGAAGCTTTCTTT.

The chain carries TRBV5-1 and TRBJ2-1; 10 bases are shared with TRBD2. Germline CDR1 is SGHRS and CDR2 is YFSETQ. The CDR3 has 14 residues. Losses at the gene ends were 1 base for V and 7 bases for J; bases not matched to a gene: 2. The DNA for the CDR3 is TGCGCCAGCAGCTTGACTAGCGGGATGAATGAGCAGTTCTTC. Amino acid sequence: CASSLTSGMNEQFF.

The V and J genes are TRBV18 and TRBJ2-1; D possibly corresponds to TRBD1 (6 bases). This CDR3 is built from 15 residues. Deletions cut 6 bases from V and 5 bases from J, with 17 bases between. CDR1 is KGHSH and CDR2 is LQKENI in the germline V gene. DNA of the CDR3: TGTGCCAGCTCTATTGGCCAGGGGCAGAACAATGAGCAGTTCTTC. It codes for CASSIGQGQNNEQFF.

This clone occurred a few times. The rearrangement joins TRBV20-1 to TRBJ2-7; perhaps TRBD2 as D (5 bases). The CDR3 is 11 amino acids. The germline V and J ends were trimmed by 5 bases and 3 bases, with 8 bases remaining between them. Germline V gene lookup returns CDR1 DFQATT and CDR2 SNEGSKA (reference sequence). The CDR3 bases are TGCAGTGCTTACCGGGACTACGAGCAGTACTTC. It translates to CSAYRDYEQYF.

CDR3 DNA: TGTGCCAGCAGTCTGGGACTTGTTTACGAGCAGTACTTC. Translation: CASSLGLVYEQYF. The V call is TRBV6-5, the J call TRBJ2-7; TRBD2 might be the D (6 bases). Germline values: CDR1 MNHEY, CDR2 SVGAGI. The CDR3 spans 13 residues. The germline V and J ends were trimmed by 5 bases and 4 bases, with 12 bases remaining between them.

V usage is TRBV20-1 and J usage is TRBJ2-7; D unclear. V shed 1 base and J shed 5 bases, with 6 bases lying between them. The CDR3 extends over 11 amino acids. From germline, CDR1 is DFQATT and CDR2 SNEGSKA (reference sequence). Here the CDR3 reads CSARAPDEQYF. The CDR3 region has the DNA TGCAGTGCTAGAGCACCGGACGAGCAGTACTTC.

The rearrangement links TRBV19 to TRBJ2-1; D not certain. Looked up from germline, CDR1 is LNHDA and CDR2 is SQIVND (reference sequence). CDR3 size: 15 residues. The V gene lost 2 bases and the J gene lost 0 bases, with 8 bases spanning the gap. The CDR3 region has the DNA TGTGCCAGTAGTATATTCATGAGCTCCTACAATGAGCAGTTCTTC. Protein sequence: CASSIFMSSYNEQFF.

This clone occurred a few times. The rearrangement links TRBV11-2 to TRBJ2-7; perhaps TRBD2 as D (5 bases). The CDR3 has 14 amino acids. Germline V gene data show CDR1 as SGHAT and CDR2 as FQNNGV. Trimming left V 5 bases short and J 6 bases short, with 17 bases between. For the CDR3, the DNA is TGTGCCAGCAGCCTATTAGCGATACCCCGCGAGCAGTACTTC. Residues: CASSLLAIPREQYF.

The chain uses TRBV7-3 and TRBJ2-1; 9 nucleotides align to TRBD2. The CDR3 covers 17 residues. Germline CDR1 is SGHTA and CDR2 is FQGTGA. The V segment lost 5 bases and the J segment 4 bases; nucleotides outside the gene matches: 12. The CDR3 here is CASSPATAGGFYNEQFF. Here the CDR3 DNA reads TGTGCCAGCAGCCCCGCCACGGCGGGGGGGTTTTACAATGAGCAGTTCTTC.

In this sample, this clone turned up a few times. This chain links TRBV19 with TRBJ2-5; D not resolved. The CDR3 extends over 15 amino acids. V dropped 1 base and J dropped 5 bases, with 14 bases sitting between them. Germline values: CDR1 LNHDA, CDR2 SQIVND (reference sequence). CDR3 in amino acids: CASSIGPTQRETQYF. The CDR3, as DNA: TGTGCCAGTAGTATAGGACCGACCCAGAGGGAGACCCAGTACTTC.

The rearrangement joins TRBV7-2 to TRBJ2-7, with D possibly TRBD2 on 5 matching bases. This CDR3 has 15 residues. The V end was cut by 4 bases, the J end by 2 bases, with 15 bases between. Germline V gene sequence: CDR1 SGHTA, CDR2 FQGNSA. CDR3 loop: CASSSFGLFPYEQYF. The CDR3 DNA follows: TGTGCCAGCAGCTCCTTCGGACTCTTCCCCTACGAGCAGTACTTC.

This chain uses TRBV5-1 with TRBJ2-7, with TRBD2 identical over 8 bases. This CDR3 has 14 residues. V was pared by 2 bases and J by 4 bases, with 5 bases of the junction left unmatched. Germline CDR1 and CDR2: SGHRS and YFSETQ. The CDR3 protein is CASSFVSSGYEQYF. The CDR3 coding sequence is TGCGCCAGCAGCTTCGTTTCTAGCGGGTACGAGCAGTACTTC.

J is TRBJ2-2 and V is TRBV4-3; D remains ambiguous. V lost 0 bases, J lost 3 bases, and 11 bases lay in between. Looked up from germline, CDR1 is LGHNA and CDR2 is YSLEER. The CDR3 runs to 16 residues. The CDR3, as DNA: TGCGCCAGCAGCCAAGATCGCGGAAGTTACACCGGGGAGCTGTTTTTT. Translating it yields CASSQDRGSYTGELFF.

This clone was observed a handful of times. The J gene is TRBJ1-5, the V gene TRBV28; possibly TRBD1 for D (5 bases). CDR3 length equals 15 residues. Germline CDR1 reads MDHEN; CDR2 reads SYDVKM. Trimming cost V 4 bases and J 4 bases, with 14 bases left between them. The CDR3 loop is CASSSRGKGNQPQHF. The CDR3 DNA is TGTGCCAGCAGTTCCCGCGGGAAGGGGAATCAGCCCCAGCATTTT. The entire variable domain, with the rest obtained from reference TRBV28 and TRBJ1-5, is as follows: DVKVTQSSRYLVKRTGEKVFLECVQDMDHENMFWYRQDPGLGLRLIYFSYDVKMKEKGDIPEGYSVSREKKERFSLILESASTNQTSMYLCASSSRGKGNQPQHFGDGTRLSIL.

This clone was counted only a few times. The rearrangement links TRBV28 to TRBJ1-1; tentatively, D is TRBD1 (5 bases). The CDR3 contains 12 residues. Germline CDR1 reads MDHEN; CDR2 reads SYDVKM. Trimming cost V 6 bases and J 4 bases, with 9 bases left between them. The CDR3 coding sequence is TGTGCCAGCAGACGTAGGGGCACTGAAGCTTTCTTT. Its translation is CASRRRGTEAFF.

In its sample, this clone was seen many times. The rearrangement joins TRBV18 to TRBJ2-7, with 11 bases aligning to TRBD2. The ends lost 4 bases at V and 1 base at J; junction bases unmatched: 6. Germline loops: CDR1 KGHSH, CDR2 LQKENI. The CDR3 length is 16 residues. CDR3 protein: CASSRTGTSGSYEQYF. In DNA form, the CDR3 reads TGTGCCAGCTCACGGACCGGGACTAGCGGATCCTACGAGCAGTACTTC.

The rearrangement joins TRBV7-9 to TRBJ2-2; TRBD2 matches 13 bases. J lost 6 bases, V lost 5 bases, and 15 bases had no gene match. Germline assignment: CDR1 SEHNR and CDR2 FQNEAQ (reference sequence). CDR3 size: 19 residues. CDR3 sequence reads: CASSTGPTVTSGRAGELFF. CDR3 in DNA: TGTGCCAGCAGCACCGGCCCAACCGTTACTAGCGGGAGGGCCGGGGAGCTGTTTTTT.